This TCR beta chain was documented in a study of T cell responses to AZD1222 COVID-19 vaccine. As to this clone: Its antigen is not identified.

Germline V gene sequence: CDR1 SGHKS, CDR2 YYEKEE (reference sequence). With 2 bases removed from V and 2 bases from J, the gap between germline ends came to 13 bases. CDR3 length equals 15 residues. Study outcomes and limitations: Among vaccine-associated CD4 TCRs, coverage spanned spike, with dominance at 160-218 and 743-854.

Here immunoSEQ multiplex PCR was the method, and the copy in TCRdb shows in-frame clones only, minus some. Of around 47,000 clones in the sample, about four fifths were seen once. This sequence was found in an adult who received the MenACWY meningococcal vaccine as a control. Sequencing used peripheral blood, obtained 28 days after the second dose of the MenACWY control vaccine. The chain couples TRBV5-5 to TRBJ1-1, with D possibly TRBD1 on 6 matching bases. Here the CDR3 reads CASSLNPQGNTEAFF. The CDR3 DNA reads TGTGCCAGCAGCTTAAACCCACAGGGTAACACTGAAGCTTTCTTT.